The 22 T cell receptor beta chains below come from one sample, sequenced in a study of T-cell reconstitution after alpha-beta-depleted transplantation in children. TCRbeta library construction was performed incorporating unique molecular identifiers. TCRdb processed the PCR reads anew with MiXCR; each CDR3 protein has one entry. The sample consists of about 610,000 distinct CDR3 sequences, over 9.5% of them appearing once. The specimen was PBMCs from the stem cell graft donor, collected from the stem cell graft. The receptors originated from a human donor who donated a stem cell graft to a child with acute myeloid leukemia.

This clonotype appeared many times. This sequence joins TRBV29-1 and TRBJ2-7; TRBD1 aligns across 8 bases. The germline CDR1 and CDR2 sequences are SQVTM and ANQGSEA. The J segment lost 2 bases and the V segment lost 7 bases, leaving 7 bases of the junction unmatched. The CDR3 totals 13 residues. CDR3 sequence reads: CSARTGRPYEQYF. CDR3 in DNA: TGCAGCGCCAGGACAGGGCGGCCCTACGAGCAGTACTTC.

At least ten counts were recorded for this clonotype. The rearrangement joins TRBV20-1 to TRBJ2-7; possibly TRBD2 for D (5 bases). The CDR3 contains 13 residues. V was cut by 5 bases and J by 5 bases, with 16 bases left in between. Germline V gene sequence: CDR1 DFQATT, CDR2 SNEGSKA (reference sequence). This CDR3 is CSAPYGLPHEQYF. The CDR3 DNA reads as TGCAGTGCTCCGTACGGACTTCCCCACGAGCAGTACTTC.

The gene calls are TRBV25-1 and TRBJ2-5, with TRBD1 as a possible D gene (5 bases). The CDR3 totals 19 residues. The germline gives CDR1 MGHDK, CDR2 SYGVNS. Trimming took off 3 bases at V and 1 base at J, with 24 bases between the two ends. CDR3 sequence: CASSEMGKGKTIPQETQYF. In nucleotides, the CDR3 is TGTGCCAGCAGTGAGATGGGTAAGGGGAAAACAATCCCCCAAGAGACCCAGTACTTC.

This clonotype was recorded at least ten times. V is TRBV12-3 or TRBV12-4 and J is TRBJ2-1, with a tentative D call TRBD1 (6 bases). V was cut by 3 bases and J by 7 bases, with 13 bases left in between. This CDR3 contains 14 residues. The CDR3 reads CASSLDSLANEQFF. In DNA, the CDR3 is TGTGCCAGCAGTTTGGACAGTCTAGCAAATGAGCAGTTCTTC.

This clonotype turned up a few times. The chain couples TRBV18 to TRBJ2-1, with 13 bases matching TRBD2. The CDR3 is made up of 17 amino acids. Germline loops: CDR1 KGHSH, CDR2 LQKENI. V was pared by 3 bases and J by 2 bases, with 4 bases of the junction left unmatched. In DNA form, the CDR3 reads TGTGCCAGCTCACCCGGGACTAGCGGGATTCCCTACAATGAGCAGTTCTTC. Protein sequence: CASSPGTSGIPYNEQFF.

In its sample, this clonotype was seen a few times. The chain has TRBV20-1 and TRBJ2-2, with D possibly being TRBD1 (6 bases). Trimming stripped 4 bases from V and 5 bases from J, with 11 bases between. Germline V gives CDR1 DFQATT, CDR2 SNEGSKA (reference sequence). CDR3 length: 13 amino acids. CDR3: CSATGHPTGELFF. For the CDR3, the DNA is TGCAGTGCTACGGGACACCCAACCGGGGAGCTGTTTTTT.

This clonotype came up a few times. This chain uses TRBV5-1 with TRBJ2-6; maybe TRBD2 (6 bases). The CDR3 totals 15 residues. Trimming pared 7 bases from V and 3 bases from J, leaving 14 bases between. Per the germline V gene, CDR1 is SGHRS and CDR2 is YFSETQ. The CDR3 DNA is TGCGCCAGCCGTCTGGAGGGCGGTGGGGCCAACGTCCTGACTTTC. Its translation: CASRLEGGGANVLTF.

This clonotype has only a few counts. The chain has TRBV20-1 and TRBJ1-1; 7 bases are a match to TRBD1. Germline loops: CDR1 DFQATT, CDR2 SNEGSKA (reference sequence). Trimming removed 6 bases from V and 0 bases from J; junction bases left unmatched: 16. The CDR3 covers 17 residues. CDR3 nucleotides: TGCAGTGCCGAAGCGCACAGGGGCGGCCTTATGAACACTGAAGCTTTCTTT. Translation: CSAEAHRGGLMNTEAFF.

This clonotype was seen more than once but under ten times. The chain employs TRBV7-2 and TRBJ1-1; D is ambiguous. The V and J ends lost 3 bases and 8 bases respectively, with 13 bases between them. Per the germline V gene, CDR1 is SGHTA and CDR2 is FQGNSA. The length of the CDR3 is 13 residues. As DNA, the CDR3 is TGTGCCAGCAGCTTCAGTCCCACCAGGGAAGCTTTCTTT. This codes for CASSFSPTREAFF.

This clonotype was counted between two and nine times. The V and J genes are TRBV6-1 and TRBJ2-7; 10 nucleotides align to TRBD2. J lost 4 bases, V lost 6 bases, and 6 bases had no gene match. Germline V gives CDR1 MNHNS, CDR2 SASEGT. There are 14 residues in the CDR3. The DNA of the CDR3 is TGTGCCAGCAGGGCTTCTAGCGGGAGATACGAGCAGTACTTC. Its translation: CASRASSGRYEQYF.

This clonotype was recorded at least ten times. CDR3: CASRARQETQYF. In DNA, the CDR3 is TGTGCCAGCAGGGCCAGACAAGAGACCCAGTACTTC. This chain uses TRBV12-3 or TRBV12-4 with TRBJ2-5; unclear D gene. The CDR3 has 12 amino acids. V lost 6 bases and J lost 2, with 7 bases in between.

This clonotype was found many times. This chain links TRBV20-1 with TRBJ2-3; D is perhaps TRBD1 (6 bases). Germline values: CDR1 DFQATT, CDR2 SNEGSKA (reference sequence). V lost 6 bases, J lost 2 bases, and 18 bases lay in between. The CDR3 has 15 amino acids. The CDR3 spells CSAQYQGISTDTQYF. In nucleotides, the CDR3 is TGCAGTGCGCAGTATCAGGGGATCTCCACAGATACGCAGTATTTT.

This chain links TRBV20-1 with TRBJ1-3, with 8 bases aligning to TRBD1. The CDR3 has 14 amino acids. Germline V lookup: CDR1 DFQATT, CDR2 SNEGSKA (reference sequence). The V gene end was trimmed by 3 bases and the J gene end by 4 bases; junction bases not matched to a gene: 5. The CDR3, as DNA: TGCAGTGCTAGGGGGACAGGTATCGGAAACACCATATATTTT. Amino acids: CSARGTGIGNTIYF.

This clonotype was picked up a small number of times. This sequence joins TRBV6-2 or TRBV6-3 and TRBJ1-5; D unresolved. The CDR3 loop spans 13 amino acids. CDR1 is MNHEY, CDR2 SVGEGT, per germline. The V gene lost 6 bases and the J gene lost 9 bases, with 15 bases spanning the gap. The CDR3 bases are TGTGCCAGCAGCCAAGACACCTTTGGGCCCCAGCATTTT. The encoded protein is CASSQDTFGPQHF.

Ten or more counts support this clonotype. This chain connects TRBV10-3 to TRBJ2-1, with 8 bases identical to TRBD1. The CDR3 has 15 amino acids. V lost 3 bases to trimming and J lost 8 bases; unmatched junction nucleotides: 9. Germline CDR1 reads ENHRY; CDR2 reads SYGVKD. CDR3 nucleotides: TGTGCCATCAGTGACCGTGACAGGGGCGGGGATGAGCAGTTCTTC. Protein sequence: CAISDRDRGGDEQFF.

The table lists this clonotype with many counts. The CDR3 here is CASSALSGGGSMAQYF. The CDR3 DNA follows: TGCGCCAGCAGCGCTTTATCGGGAGGGGGATCCATGGCGCAGTACTTC. The J gene is TRBJ2-7, the V gene TRBV5-1, with 8 bases matching TRBD2. The germline gives CDR1 SGHRS, CDR2 YFSETQ. The CDR3 has 16 amino acids. Unmatched junction bases numbered 18, after V lost 4 bases and J lost 9 bases.

This clonotype was found many times. This chain uses TRBV12-5 with TRBJ1-5; D may be TRBD1 (6 bases). The germline V gene has CDR1 LGHNT and CDR2 FRNRAP. The CDR3 sequence is 13 residues long. Trimming removed 6 bases from V and 4 bases from J, with 10 bases in between. DNA for the CDR3: TGTGCTAGTGGCCACACAGGGAATCAGCCCCAGCATTTT. It yields the protein CASGHTGNQPQHF. The full variable domain, completed using reference TRBV12-5 and TRBJ1-5, is DARVTQTPRHKVTEMGQEVTMRCQPILGHNTVFWYRQTMMQGLELLAYFRNRAPLDDSGMPKDRFSAEMPDATLATLKIQPSEPRDSAVYFCASGHTGNQPQHFGDGTRLSIL.

The sample holds many counts of this clonotype. V usage is TRBV11-2 and J usage is TRBJ2-3; TRBD2 matches at 12 bases. Germline CDR1 is SGHAT and CDR2 is FQNNGV. This CDR3 contains 15 residues. With V trimmed by 6 bases and J by 3 bases, 4 bases remained unmatched. CDR3 coding DNA: TGTGCCAGCAGAGCAACTAGCGGGAGGACAGATACGCAGTATTTT. Protein sequence: CASRATSGRTDTQYF.

This clonotype showed up just a few times. The chain uses TRBV12-3 or TRBV12-4 and TRBJ2-1; TRBD2 aligns across 11 bases. The CDR3 runs to 17 residues. The junction had 12 bases not matched to a gene; V was cut back by 3 bases and J by 8 bases. CDR3 amino acids: CASSFTLTSGSWDEQFF. In nucleotides, the CDR3 is TGTGCCAGCAGTTTCACCCTTACTAGCGGGAGCTGGGATGAGCAGTTCTTC.

This clonotype appeared many times. The gene calls are TRBV29-1 and TRBJ1-5; TRBD1 matches at 9 bases. Germline V lookup: CDR1 SQVTM, CDR2 ANQGSEA. V lost 4 bases and J lost 5; bases outside the gene matches: 9. The CDR3 has 15 residues. The CDR3 loop is CSVGFHRGRDQPQHF. The CDR3 bases are TGCAGCGTTGGATTTCACAGGGGGCGTGATCAGCCCCAGCATTTT.

This clonotype was seen a few times. The chain employs TRBV7-2 and TRBJ1-5, with D maybe TRBD1 (5 bases). The CDR3 covers 15 residues. Germline values: CDR1 SGHTA, CDR2 FQGNSA. Trimming left V 4 bases short and J 3 bases short, with 13 bases between. The CDR3 bases are TGTGCCAGCAGCTCCACCGGACACATCAATCAGCCCCAGCATTTT. Translated, it gives CASSSTGHINQPQHF.

This chain joins TRBV12-3 or TRBV12-4 and TRBJ2-3, with D unclear. The CDR3 is 14 residues long. Trimming stripped 7 bases from V and 3 bases from J, with 14 bases between. CDR3 in DNA: TGTGCCAGCACTCTACTTTCGGGTACAGATACGCAGTATTTT. Its translation: CASTLLSGTDTQYF.